Detailed here is one T cell receptor (beta chain). The sample is drawn from a study of T cell changes during pregnancy in multiple sclerosis. TCRdb's copy holds only in-frame clones and misses some; the assay was immunoSEQ multiplex PCR. The data show tens of thousands of clones, with roughly 92% seen just once and around 0.68% held by the top ten. CDR1 and CDR2 (germline): LNHDA, SQIVND (reference sequence). CDR3 length: 13 amino acids. With V trimmed by 5 bases and J by 14 bases, 8 bases remained unmatched. V is TRBV19 and J is TRBJ2-1, with TRBD1 identical over 11 bases. This TCR was sampled from a female donor with multiple sclerosis, enrolled in a pregnancy study. The sample here was CD4+ T cells from peripheral blood mononuclear cells, taken in the third trimester of pregnancy. The CDR3 DNA reads as TGTGCCAGTAGTCCGAGTCGGACAGGGGGCGAGTTCTTC. Translation gives CASSPSRTGGEFF.